The 20 T cell receptor beta chains reported below all come from one sample, sequenced in a study of blood T cell repertoires in COVID-19. Sequencing was performed with immunoSEQ multiplex PCR; in TCRdb, only in-frame clones are kept and a portion is missing. Here the sample spans a few hundred thousand clones, about 90% being singletons. The sample taken for sequencing was peripheral blood. These receptor sequences come from a woman aged 55-69 years with COVID-19, enrolled during active disease.

This clone was seen only once. This chain joins TRBV19 and TRBJ1-3; 7 bases fit TRBD1. The CDR3 covers 13 residues. Germline V lookup: CDR1 LNHDA, CDR2 SQIVND (reference sequence). Trimming removed 7 bases from V and 7 bases from J; junction bases left unmatched: 7. DNA of the CDR3: TGTGCCAGTAATAAAGGGACAGACAACACCATATATTTT. Encoded protein: CASNKGTDNTIYF.

V and J are TRBV27 and TRBJ1-1, with 8 nucleotides matching TRBD1. Per the germline V gene, CDR1 is MNHEY and CDR2 is SMNVEV (reference sequence). This CDR3 comprises 13 residues. V lost 8 bases to trimming and J lost 5 bases; unmatched junction nucleotides: 7. The CDR3 spells CASSTGAITEAFF. CDR3 nucleotides: TGTGCCAGCTCGACAGGGGCGATAACTGAAGCTTTCTTT.

The rearrangement links TRBV9 to TRBJ1-1; D may be TRBD1 (6 bases). Trimming pared 0 bases from V and 2 bases from J, leaving 8 bases between. Germline loops: CDR1 SGDLS, CDR2 YYNGEE. The CDR3 extends over 14 amino acids. CDR3 region: CASSVVRGNTEAFF. DNA of the CDR3: TGTGCCAGCAGCGTAGTCAGGGGAAACACTGAAGCTTTCTTT.

The chain combines TRBV9 with TRBJ2-5; 8 nucleotides agree with TRBD2. V lost 0 bases to trimming and J lost 1 base; unmatched junction nucleotides: 8. Germline CDR1 and CDR2: SGDLS and YYNGEE. This CDR3 has 17 amino acids. As DNA, the CDR3 is TGTGCCAGCAGCGTAGGACTCGGGGGGGCCTCCCAAGAGACCCAGTACTTC. Translation gives CASSVGLGGASQETQYF.

The chain carries TRBV25-1 and TRBJ1-4; 9 bases agree with TRBD1. V shed 1 base and J 6 bases; nucleotides not matched to a gene: 6. CDR3 length equals 16 residues. In germline, CDR1 is MGHDK, CDR2 SYGVNS. CDR3 nucleotide sequence: TGTGCCAGCAGTGAATGGGGACAGGGCAACGATGAAAAACTGTTTTTT. Its translation: CASSEWGQGNDEKLFF.

V is TRBV5-5 and J is TRBJ1-1; D is possibly TRBD1 (5 bases). Trimming removed 0 bases from V and 5 bases from J, with 11 bases in between. CDR1 and CDR2 from the germline V gene are SGHKS and YYEKEE (reference sequence). The CDR3 is 14 residues long. Here the CDR3 DNA reads TGTGCCAGCAGCTTGGAAGGGGTGGTGACTGAAGCTTTCTTT. This codes for CASSLEGVVTEAFF.

The V and J genes are TRBV5-4 and TRBJ1-6; 7 bases match TRBD1. V was clipped by 4 bases and J by 10 bases; unmatched bases: 14. The CDR3 runs to 16 residues. CDR1 is SGHNT and CDR2 is YYREEE in the germline V gene (reference sequence). CDR3 DNA: TGTGCCAGCAGCGGGGGGACAGAGACCGGAATCTCACCCCTCCACTTT. Its translation is CASSGGTETGISPLHF. The complete variable domain, with remaining parts taken from reference TRBV5-4 and TRBJ1-6, reads ETGVTQSPTHLIKTRGQQVTLRCSSQSGHNTVSWYQQALGQGPQFIFQYYREEENGRGNFPPRFSGLQFPNYSSELNVNALELDDSALYLCASSGGTETGISPLHFGNGTRLTVT.

The rearrangement joins TRBV5-4 to TRBJ1-2; tentative D call: TRBD1 (5 bases). V was cut by 4 bases and J by 0 bases, with 10 bases left in between. The CDR3 totals 14 residues. Germline loops: CDR1 SGHNT, CDR2 YYREEE (reference sequence). DNA of the CDR3: TGTGCCAGCAGCCCAGGGAGGGCTAACTATGGCTACACCTTC. This sequence encodes CASSPGRANYGYTF.

The V and J genes are TRBV2 and TRBJ2-5; tentative D call: TRBD1 (5 bases). CDR1 SNHLY and CDR2 FYNNEI come from the germline V gene. Trimming pared 4 bases from V and 1 base from J, leaving 10 bases between. This CDR3 has 14 residues. The chain's CDR3 is CASSGQTIQETQYF. In DNA, the CDR3 is TGTGCCAGCAGTGGACAGACGATCCAAGAGACCCAGTACTTC.

J is TRBJ2-1 and V is TRBV6-5; tentatively, D is TRBD2 (5 bases). The V end lost 6 bases, the J end lost 11 bases, and 11 bases lay between the germline ends. The CDR3 has 11 amino acids. CDR1 MNHEY and CDR2 SVGAGI come from the germline V gene. The chain's CDR3 is CASSPGTKQFF. CDR3 nucleotide sequence: TGTGCCAGCAGCCCGGGAACGAAGCAGTTCTTC.

This chain uses TRBV19 with TRBJ2-1, with D possibly matching TRBD2 (5 bases). Germline CDR1 reads LNHDA; CDR2 reads SQIVND (reference sequence). The CDR3 is 15 residues long. Trimming left V 3 bases short and J 0 bases short, with 9 bases between. The CDR3 here is CASSILEGSYNEQFF. The CDR3 DNA follows: TGTGCCAGTAGTATTCTAGAGGGCTCCTACAATGAGCAGTTCTTC.

This sequence joins TRBV4-3 and TRBJ1-2, with 8 bases lining up with TRBD1. Germline-derived CDR1 and CDR2 are LGHNA and YSLEER. V lost 0 bases and J lost 3; bases outside the gene matches: 9. CDR3 size: 17 residues. The CDR3, as DNA: TGCGCCAGCAGCCAAGAATCCCCCGGACAGGGCGACTATGGCTACACCTTC. This sequence encodes CASSQESPGQGDYGYTF.

This chain links TRBV6-1 with TRBJ2-5; perhaps TRBD2 as D (7 bases). This CDR3 has 14 residues. Germline-derived CDR1 and CDR2 are MNHNS and SASEGT. Trimming left V 2 bases short and J 6 bases short, with 13 bases between. CDR3 residues: CASSERAGAQTQYF. The CDR3 DNA sequence: TGTGCCAGCAGTGAAAGGGCGGGGGCCCAGACCCAGTACTTC.

V and J are TRBV7-2 and TRBJ1-6, with TRBD1 as a possible D gene (6 bases). Trimming took 3 bases from V and 0 from J, leaving 15 bases between them. CDR3 size: 18 residues. Germline CDR1 SGHTA, CDR2 FQGNSA. The CDR3 nucleotides read TGTGCCAGCAGCTTGCAGGGGCCCTTGAGCTCCTATAATTCACCCCTCCACTTT. Translation gives CASSLQGPLSSYNSPLHF. Full variable domain (missing parts from reference TRBV7-2 and TRBJ1-6): GAGVSQSPSNKVTEKGKDVELRCDPISGHTALYWYRQSLGQGLEFLIYFQGNSAPDKSGLPSDRFSAERTGGSVSTLTIQRTQQEDSAVYLCASSLQGPLSSYNSPLHFGNGTRLTVT.

The J gene is TRBJ1-2, the V gene TRBV16, with D hard to call. Trimming took off 1 base at V and 8 bases at J, with 14 bases between the two ends. Germline V gene lookup returns CDR1 KGHSY and CDR2 FQNENV. CDR3 size: 14 residues. The CDR3 DNA sequence: TGTGCCAGCAGCCAATTGACCGGGATGGGCGGCTACACCTTC. It translates to CASSQLTGMGGYTF.

The rearrangement uses TRBV5-1 and TRBJ2-5, with 11 bases identical to TRBD2. The CDR3 consists of 15 residues. The ends lost 0 bases at V and 3 bases at J; junction bases unmatched: 1. Germline V gene sequence: CDR1 SGHRS, CDR2 YFSETQ. CDR3 in amino acids: CASSLEGLAEETQYF. The CDR3 nucleotides are TGCGCCAGCAGCTTGGAGGGACTAGCGGAAGAGACCCAGTACTTC.

The chain is built from TRBV5-6 and TRBJ2-7; unclear D gene. CDR1 is SGHDT and CDR2 is YYEEEE in the germline V gene. V lost 2 bases, J lost 5 bases, and 11 bases lay in between. This CDR3 is 13 amino acids long. CDR3 region: CASSLRSGNEQYF. The CDR3 bases are TGTGCCAGCAGCTTACGTTCTGGCAACGAGCAGTACTTC.

The rearrangement uses TRBV7-2 and TRBJ1-1; the D is unclear. The germline gives CDR1 SGHTA, CDR2 FQGNSA. The CDR3 contains 13 residues. V was clipped by 3 bases and J by 2 bases, with 7 bases between them. The CDR3 coding sequence is TGTGCCAGCAGCTTCGCGGATAACACTGAAGCTTTCTTT. It specifies CASSFADNTEAFF.

The chain is built from TRBV19 and TRBJ2-7; 8 bases match TRBD1. CDR3 length equals 16 residues. After removal of 1 base from V and 8 bases from J, the junction contained 13 bases not matched to a gene. Germline CDR1 reads LNHDA; CDR2 reads SQIVND (reference sequence). This CDR3 is CASSIGDRTQSTKQYF. DNA for the CDR3: TGTGCCAGTAGTATAGGGGACAGGACACAATCTACGAAGCAGTACTTC.

The chain links TRBV5-4 to TRBJ2-5, with D possibly TRBD2 on 6 matching bases. The germline gives CDR1 SGHNT, CDR2 YYREEE (reference sequence). The CDR3 is made up of 13 amino acids. V shed 4 bases and J shed 2 bases, with 9 bases lying between them. In DNA, the CDR3 is TGTGCCAGCAGCCGTAGCGGACAAGAGACCCAGTACTTC. This encodes CASSRSGQETQYF.